This T cell receptor beta chain was sequenced in a study of CD8+ T cells in alopecia areata. Study at large: Treated patients were given oral tofacitinib, which was dosed at 5 to 10 mg twice daily. A 6-month period off drug followed tofacitinib, which lasted 6 to 18 months.

A word on this clone: The target antigen is unknown.

Sequencing templates came from extracted RNA that was reverse transcribed into cDNA. Here immunoSEQ multiplex PCR was the method, and the copy in TCRdb shows in-frame clones only, minus some. The sample holds some 170,000 clones, roughly 53% seen once. General study points: In lesional scalp, particularly from alopecia totalis/universalis, clonality was higher than in normal scalp.

Indicated treatment: oral pan-JAK inhibitor, 5-10 mg twice daily. Sorting of PBMCs yielded the CD4+ and CD8+ T cells. The source material was CD8+ T cells sorted from blood, sampled at week 24, from a patient treated with tofacitinib. The clonotype originates from a human donor with alopecia areata.

The CDR3 sequence: CASSQGTDPSYEQYF. The CDR3 DNA reads as TGTGCCAGCAGCCAAGGGACAGACCCCTCCTACGAGCAGTACTTC. The chain has TRBV13 and TRBJ2-7; 7 bases match TRBD1. Germline V gene lookup returns CDR1 PRHDT and CDR2 FYEKMQ (reference sequence). The CDR3 has 15 amino acids. The ends lost 5 bases at V and 0 bases at J; junction bases unmatched: 7.